What follows describes a single TCR beta chain. The target antigen is unknown. This sample is part of a study of cytomegalovirus exposure and HLA in healthy donors. Study at large: Sequencing of 180 million or so T cells in an earlier analysis found around 100 million unique TCR beta sequences. Study conclusions and caveats: In an earlier analysis, productive rearrangement rates for most beta V segments clustered near 87% or 30%. Across donors, most TCRs were seen rarely, yet some public ones were widespread.

Both 60 Vbeta primers and 13 Jbeta primers went into the PCR. Only in-frame clones appear in the TCRdb table, and some are missing; sequencing was by immunoSEQ multiplex PCR. The repertoire holds about 88,000 clones, with about 90% as singletons. J was trimmed by 4 bases and V by 3 bases; bases with no gene match: 6. CDR1 ENHRY and CDR2 SYGVKD come from the germline V gene. The CDR3 is 14 amino acids. The clonotype was recovered from a man aged 18 to 29 in good health and CMV-seronegative. The chain employs TRBV10-3 and TRBJ2-7, with TRBD2 matching over 7 bases. Sequenced: PBMCs. CDR3 residues: CAISEGEGPYEQYF. For the CDR3, the DNA is TGTGCCATCAGTGAAGGGGAGGGGCCGTACGAGCAGTACTTC.